Presented here are 10 T cell receptor beta chains from one specimen sequenced in a study of CD8 T cells in Susac syndrome. It was with random hexamers that roughly 0.5 to 1 ug RNA was reverse transcribed. TCRdb reprocessed the immunoSEQ multiplex PCR reads with MiXCR, giving one entry per CDR3 protein. Of around 130,000 distinct CDR3 sequences listed, roughly 95% are singletons. The sample was CD4+ T cells from PBMCs. The receptors derive from a human donor with Susac syndrome.

The chain links TRBV7-9 to TRBJ2-7, with TRBD1 identical over 7 bases. The CDR3 contains 14 residues. V lost 4 bases and J lost 2; bases outside the gene matches: 5. Germline CDR1 and CDR2: SEHNR and FQNEAQ (reference sequence). CDR3 coding DNA: TGTGCCAGCAGCTCGGGACAGTCCCCCTACGAGCAGTACTTC. Translation: CASSSGQSPYEQYF.

J is TRBJ1-5 and V is TRBV3-1; D remains unclear. V was cut by 7 bases and J by 1 base, with 8 bases left in between. Germline V gives CDR1 LGHDT, CDR2 YNNKEL (reference sequence). This CDR3 region has 13 residues. DNA of the CDR3: TGTGCCAGCACTCTAGGGAGCAATCAGCCCCAGCATTTT. Protein product: CASTLGSNQPQHF.

The V call is TRBV18, the J call TRBJ2-7; D might be TRBD1 or TRBD2, each matching 6 bases. Trimming took off 3 bases at V and 7 bases at J, with 13 bases between the two ends. The CDR3 extends over 13 amino acids. Looked up from germline, CDR1 is KGHSH and CDR2 is LQKENI. CDR3 DNA sequence: TGTGCCAGCTCACCGGACTACCAGGGGGAGCAGTACTTC. This codes for CASSPDYQGEQYF.

The chain carries TRBV29-1 and TRBJ2-3, with unresolved D. CDR3 size: 12 residues. Germline values: CDR1 SQVTM, CDR2 ANQGSEA. Deletions cut 8 bases from V and 2 bases from J, with 11 bases between. CDR3 DNA sequence: TGCAGCCAACGCTCAGCCACAGATACGCAGTATTTT. Protein product: CSQRSATDTQYF.

This chain links TRBV30 with TRBJ1-5; tentatively, D is TRBD1 (6 bases). Germline V lookup: CDR1 GTSNPN, CDR2 SVGIG (reference sequence). This CDR3 contains 15 residues. Trimming pared 3 bases from V and 0 bases from J, leaving 12 bases between. The chain's CDR3 is CAWSQDRYSNQPQHF. The DNA for the CDR3 is TGTGCCTGGAGCCAGGACAGATATAGCAATCAGCCCCAGCATTTT.

This chain uses TRBV20-1 with TRBJ1-2, with unresolved D. This CDR3 is built from 12 residues. V dropped 0 bases and J dropped 2 bases, with 4 bases sitting between them. CDR1 DFQATT and CDR2 SNEGSKA come from the germline V gene (reference sequence). The CDR3 region is CSARDTNYGYTF. As DNA, the CDR3 is TGCAGTGCTAGAGACACGAACTATGGCTACACCTTC.

This rearrangement joins TRBV20-1 to TRBJ2-1, with D unclear. From germline, CDR1 is DFQATT and CDR2 SNEGSKA (reference sequence). The CDR3 loop spans 12 amino acids. V lost 6 bases, J lost 5 bases, and 11 bases lay in between. The CDR3, as DNA: TGCAGTGCCGCGGATAATCACAATGAGCAGTTCTTC. Translated: CSAADNHNEQFF.

The chain joins TRBV7-8 to TRBJ2-1, with D hard to call. Germline CDR1 is SGHVS and CDR2 is FQNEAQ. The CDR3 sequence is 16 residues long. V dropped 8 bases and J dropped 0 bases, with 17 bases sitting between them. This CDR3 is CASSLTFSSSYNEQFF. CDR3 nucleotides: TGTGCCAGCTCGCTTACGTTCTCAAGCTCCTACAATGAGCAGTTCTTC.

In DNA, the CDR3 is TGTGCCTGGGTTCCTAGCGGGAGCACAGATACGCAGTATTTT. Translation gives CAWVPSGSTDTQYF. The chain employs TRBV30 and TRBJ2-3, with 8 positions matching TRBD2. The CDR3 length is 14 residues. J lost 0 bases, V lost 5 bases, and 4 bases had no gene match. Germline CDR1 GTSNPN, CDR2 SVGIG (reference sequence).

The chain carries TRBV28 and TRBJ2-7; 10 bases agree with TRBD1. The CDR3 has 15 amino acids. Trimming took 4 bases from V and 5 from J; bases not matched to a gene: 8. CDR1 is MDHEN and CDR2 is SYDVKM in the germline V gene. The DNA for the CDR3 is TGTGCCAGCAGTTCCCCCGGGACAGGGGTGGACGAGCAGTACTTC. Amino acid sequence: CASSSPGTGVDEQYF. The full variable domain, with the rest looked up from reference TRBV28 and TRBJ2-7, is DVKVTQSSRYLVKRTGEKVFLECVQDMDHENMFWYRQDPGLGLRLIYFSYDVKMKEKGDIPEGYSVSREKKERFSLILESASTNQTSMYLCASSSPGTGVDEQYFGPGTRLTVT.